This T cell receptor (beta chain) was captured by sequencing in a study of CD8 T cells in Susac syndrome. The trim removed 4 bases at V and 9 bases at J, leaving 10 bases unmatched. This CDR3 spans 13 amino acids. Germline CDR1 reads SQVTM; CDR2 reads ANQGSEA. RNA, at about 0.45 to 1 ug, was reverse transcribed with random hexamers. immunoSEQ multiplex PCR amplified TCR beta CDR3 across 54 Vbeta, 13 Jbeta. One entry per CDR3 protein results from TCRdb running MiXCR on the immunoSEQ multiplex PCR reads. The sample lists roughly 140,000 distinct CDR3 sequences, about 95% occurring once. This TCR was recovered from a human donor with Susac syndrome. The rearrangement links TRBV29-1 to TRBJ2-5, with 8 bases identical to TRBD2. The sequencing sample was made of CD4+ T cells from PBMCs. The CDR3 region has the DNA TGCAGCGTTGCCGGGACTAGGGAAGGGGCCCAGTACTTC. Translated, it gives CSVAGTREGAQYF.